This T cell receptor beta chain emerged from a study of spatial heterogeneity in lung cancer. Notes on the study in general: Ubiquitous, expanded tumor-derived TCRs were more frequently observed in blood at resection than at follow-up.

MiXCR, applied by TCRdb to the 5' RACE reads, yields one record per CDR3 protein. The data contain more than 6,500 distinct CDR3 sequences, roughly 8.6% of them seen just once; the ten biggest clones take up 45% to 55%. This clonotype showed up many times. Its antigen is currently unknown. The library was built for alpha chains, so this beta chain is an off-target read and its size means little. Time point in this sample: sample taken at primary tumor resection. No cell sorting; template was whole RNA from tumor, lung tissue or PBMC. From germline, CDR1 is DFQATT and CDR2 SNEGSKA (reference sequence). The CDR3 contains 15 residues. V was pared by 0 bases and J by 6 bases, with 8 bases of the junction left unmatched.

Sequences were derived from PBMCs, sampled at surgery. This sequence was found in a male donor with early-stage non-small cell lung cancer. The chain recombines TRBV20-1 with TRBJ2-1; TRBD2 matches 7 bases. The CDR3 sequence: CSARDLTGGVNEQFF. Written as DNA, the CDR3 is TGCAGTGCTAGAGATCTAACGGGAGGAGTCAATGAGCAGTTCTTC.